This section outlines one T cell receptor beta chain sequence together with its context. Antigen specificity is unknown. In the PCR, 60 Vbeta and 13 Jbeta primers were used. Here immunoSEQ multiplex PCR was the method, and the copy in TCRdb shows in-frame clones only, minus some. The sample consists of over 150,000 clones, 70% to 85% of them appearing once. This sample is drawn from a study of cytomegalovirus exposure and HLA in healthy donors. Study results and limitations: Reportedly, a later analysis found an Asian-associated ancestry cluster had fewer N-insertions than the roughly 630-donor mean.

The CDR3 has 16 amino acids. CDR1 LNHNV and CDR2 YYDKDF come from the germline V gene (reference sequence). With 5 bases removed from V and 1 base from J, the gap between germline ends came to 17 bases. The gene calls are TRBV15 and TRBJ2-5; maybe TRBD1 (6 bases). The clonotype was recovered from a boy aged 2 to 9 in good health and CMV-seronegative. The sequencing input was PBMCs. The CDR3 region has the DNA TGTGCCACCAGCTACGAACCGGGACACCTCCAAGAGACCCAGTACTTC. The encoded protein is CATSYEPGHLQETQYF.